This T cell receptor beta chain was documented in a study of blood T cells in healthy people across ages. A second PCR, run for about 6 to 12 cycles, used a sample-barcoded 5' primer plus a J-beta primer mix. TCRdb re-analysed the 5' RACE reads in MiXCR, keeping a single row per CDR3 protein. The sample contains around 990,000 distinct CDR3 sequences, 35% to 40% of which appear only once. CDR1 and CDR2 from the germline V gene are MNHEY and SVGEGT. Trimming stripped 7 bases from V and 0 bases from J, with 12 bases between. CDR3 length equals 14 residues. This TCR was sampled from a man aged 18 to 35 in good health. Sequenced material: blood. The chain combines TRBV6-2 or TRBV6-3 with TRBJ1-1; weak D call: TRBD1 (5 bases). The CDR3 bases are TGTGCCAGCAAGTTGAGGGGACTGAACACTGAAGCTTTCTTT. Protein: CASKLRGLNTEAFF.